This TCR beta chain emerged from a study of tumor T cells in aggressive B-cell lymphoma. This clone was counted between two and nine times. Profiled with immunoSEQ multiplex PCR; TCRdb holds only in-frame clones, not every one. This sample has approximately 1,200 clones, with over 80% found just once. Sequencing input: tumor tissue. The receptor comes from an adult with diffuse large B cell lymphoma.

CDR3 sequence reads: CAPPPGGYTDTQYF. Written as DNA, the CDR3 is TGCGCCCCCCCTCCGGGAGGGTATACAGATACGCAGTATTTT. This chain links TRBV4-1 with TRBJ2-3; 8 nucleotides align to TRBD2. Trimming cost V 11 bases and J 3 bases; bases outside gene matches: 10. The CDR3 is 14 residues long. CDR1 and CDR2 (germline): MGHRA, YSYEKL.